Listed below are T cell receptor beta chains from one sample, sequenced in a study of T-cell memory formation after mild COVID-19. Each CDR3 protein is one row after TCRdb ran MiXCR on the 5' RACE reads. The data hold some 160,000 distinct CDR3 sequences, with 10% to 15% observed a single time. Sequencing was carried out using PBMCs or a T cell subset sorted from them (not recorded which). The receptor source for this set is a man younger than 35 who had mild COVID-19 (a few samples of this study predate the infection). Cell type and time point are not known. Both conserved end residues are part of each CDR3. The D gene is left open where the match is weak. The size of a clone is reported for some rows only, either as once, few or many, or as a class for expanded clones.

CDR3nt,CDR3aa,v_gene,d_gene,abundance,j_gene
TGTGCCAGCTCACCACAGCAGGAGGCCACTGAAGCTTTCTTT,CASSPQQEATEAFF,TRBV18,-,few,TRBJ1-1
TGCAGTGCTAGAGTCAGGGGGCGCGGCAGCAATCAGCCCCAGCATTTT,CSARVRGRGSNQPQHF,TRBV20-1,TRBD1,few,TRBJ1-5
TGCAGTGCTTCTATTGGAGGGTCTGGGGCCAACGTCCTGACTTTC,CSASIGGSGANVLTF,TRBV20-1,-,-,TRBJ2-6
TGTGCCAGCAGCAGACAGGGGAACACCGGGGAGCTGTTTTTT,CASSRQGNTGELFF,TRBV6-5,TRBD1,-,TRBJ2-2
TGTGCCAGCAGGATTCCGGGACAGGGTAACACCGGGGAGCTGTTTTTT,CASRIPGQGNTGELFF,TRBV6-2/TRBV6-3,TRBD1,few,TRBJ2-2
TGCAGTGCCTGGGAGGGCAATCAGCCCCAGCATTTT,CSAWEGNQPQHF,TRBV20-1,-,-,TRBJ1-5
TGTGCCAGCAGCAGGTACACCGGGGAGCTGTTTTTT,CASSRYTGELFF,TRBV9,-,many,TRBJ2-2
TGTGCCAGCAGTTTGACCTTAGCACCCCTCCACTTT,CASSLTLAPLHF,TRBV28,-,few,TRBJ1-6
TGTGCTAGTAGCAGCAACCGAAACACCATATATTTT,CASSSNRNTIYF,TRBV12-5,-,-,TRBJ1-3
TGTGCCATCAGCCCTCCCGGGGGTAGTGGCTACACCTTC,CAISPPGGSGYTF,TRBV10-3,-,few,TRBJ1-2
TGTGCCAGCTCACCACCGGGTTGGGGTCAGCCCCAGCATTTT,CASSPPGWGQPQHF,TRBV18,-,few,TRBJ1-5
TGTGCCAGCAGCCCCCAGTGGGACAGGGATGACAGGGAGCTGTTTTTT,CASSPQWDRDDRELFF,TRBV7-2,TRBD1,few,TRBJ2-2
TGTGCCAGCAGCCCCGGCTCAGGGGTTAAAGAGACCCAGTACTTC,CASSPGSGVKETQYF,TRBV7-2,-,many,TRBJ2-5
TGCAGTGCTGGGACAGGGGGCGGAACTGAAGCTTTCTTT,CSAGTGGGTEAFF,TRBV20-1,TRBD1,-,TRBJ1-1
TGTGCCAGCAGCCCAGGACAGGGGAAATCACCCCTCCACTTT,CASSPGQGKSPLHF,TRBV28,TRBD1,-,TRBJ1-6
TGTGCCAGCAGCTTGGCGGGACAGGGTCAAAACATTCAGTACTTC,CASSLAGQGQNIQYF,TRBV5-4,TRBD1,-,TRBJ2-4
TGTGCCAGCAGCCCACCCCCCACGACAGGGTCCCTTCACAATGAGCAGTTCTTC,CASSPPPTTGSLHNEQFF,TRBV7-9,TRBD1,-,TRBJ2-1
TGTGCCAGCAGCCATAAGGGGGGGAGTCCTGGCTCTGGAAACACCATATATTTT,CASSHKGGSPGSGNTIYF,TRBV4-2,-,few,TRBJ1-3
TGTGCCAGCAGCCAGGGACAGGACCCTAGCACAGATACGCAGTATTTT,CASSQGQDPSTDTQYF,TRBV4-2,TRBD1,-,TRBJ2-3
TGTGCCAGCAGCGTAGCTATTGGACAGGGATCGGGAGAGACCCAGTACTTC,CASSVAIGQGSGETQYF,TRBV9,TRBD1,-,TRBJ2-5
TGCGCCAGCAGCTTTGAGGGGGGCCGACTAAACACCGGGGAGCTGTTTTTT,CASSFEGGRLNTGELFF,TRBV5-1,-,-,TRBJ2-2
TGTGCCAGCAGCCCGCCCCAAAAACAGGCCACAGATACGCAGTATTTT,CASSPPQKQATDTQYF,TRBV5-6,-,-,TRBJ2-3
TGTGCCAGCAGCGAAAGGGGGGGGAACACCGGGGAGCTGTTTTTT,CASSERGGNTGELFF,TRBV9,-,many,TRBJ2-2
TGTGCCAGTAGTATAGTCATGGCAGGGAGAGAACACGAGCAGTACTTC,CASSIVMAGREHEQYF,TRBV19,-,-,TRBJ2-7
TGTGCCAGCAGCTTTGCCACGACAGGGGAGCAGTTCTTC,CASSFATTGEQFF,TRBV7-2,TRBD1,-,TRBJ2-1
TGTGCCAGCACCCAGTCGGGGAATGAAAAACTGTTTTTT,CASTQSGNEKLFF,TRBV7-9,-,-,TRBJ1-4
TGCGCCAGCAGCTTGTCCGCGGACGGGGGTCGGTTCTTC,CASSLSADGGRFF,TRBV5-1,-,few,TRBJ2-1
TGTGCCAGTGGGCGGGGGCGAGATACGCAGTATTTT,CASGRGRDTQYF,TRBV19,-,-,TRBJ2-3
TGTGCCAGCGGGGTGGCAGAGCACACTGAAGCTTTCTTT,CASGVAEHTEAFF,TRBV12-3/TRBV12-4,-,few,TRBJ1-1
TGTGCCACCAGAGGGGGCGGAGATACGCAGTATTTT,CATRGGGDTQYF,TRBV24-1,TRBD1,many,TRBJ2-3
TGTGCCAGCTCACAGCTCCGATCCGGCGAGCAGTACTTC,CASSQLRSGEQYF,TRBV18,-,few,TRBJ2-7
TGCGCCAGCAGCCAAGATTTCGGGACTATATTGGATACGCAGTATTTT,CASSQDFGTILDTQYF,TRBV4-3,TRBD2,-,TRBJ2-3
TGTGCCAGCAGTTCGGCCTGGGCCTATGGCTACACCTTC,CASSSAWAYGYTF,TRBV12-3/TRBV12-4,-,few,TRBJ1-2
TGTGCCAGCAGCTCCGGACTAGCGGGGGGCTCGAACACCGGGGAGCTGTTTTTT,CASSSGLAGGSNTGELFF,TRBV12-3/TRBV12-4,TRBD2,few,TRBJ2-2
TGTGCCAGCAGCTCCCCCTCAGCCCCCTCAGGGTTAGGGGAGACCCAGTACTTC,CASSSPSAPSGLGETQYF,TRBV6-5,-,-,TRBJ2-5
TGTGCCAGCTCACTCGATGAAGGGCGTGGCTACACCTTC,CASSLDEGRGYTF,TRBV18,-,-,TRBJ1-2
TGTGCCAGCAGCCCCTCTAGCAATCAGCCCCAGCATTTT,CASSPSSNQPQHF,TRBV7-2,-,-,TRBJ1-5
TGTGCCAGCAGCCGAACAGGGAACACAGATACGCAGTATTTT,CASSRTGNTDTQYF,TRBV7-9,-,-,TRBJ2-3